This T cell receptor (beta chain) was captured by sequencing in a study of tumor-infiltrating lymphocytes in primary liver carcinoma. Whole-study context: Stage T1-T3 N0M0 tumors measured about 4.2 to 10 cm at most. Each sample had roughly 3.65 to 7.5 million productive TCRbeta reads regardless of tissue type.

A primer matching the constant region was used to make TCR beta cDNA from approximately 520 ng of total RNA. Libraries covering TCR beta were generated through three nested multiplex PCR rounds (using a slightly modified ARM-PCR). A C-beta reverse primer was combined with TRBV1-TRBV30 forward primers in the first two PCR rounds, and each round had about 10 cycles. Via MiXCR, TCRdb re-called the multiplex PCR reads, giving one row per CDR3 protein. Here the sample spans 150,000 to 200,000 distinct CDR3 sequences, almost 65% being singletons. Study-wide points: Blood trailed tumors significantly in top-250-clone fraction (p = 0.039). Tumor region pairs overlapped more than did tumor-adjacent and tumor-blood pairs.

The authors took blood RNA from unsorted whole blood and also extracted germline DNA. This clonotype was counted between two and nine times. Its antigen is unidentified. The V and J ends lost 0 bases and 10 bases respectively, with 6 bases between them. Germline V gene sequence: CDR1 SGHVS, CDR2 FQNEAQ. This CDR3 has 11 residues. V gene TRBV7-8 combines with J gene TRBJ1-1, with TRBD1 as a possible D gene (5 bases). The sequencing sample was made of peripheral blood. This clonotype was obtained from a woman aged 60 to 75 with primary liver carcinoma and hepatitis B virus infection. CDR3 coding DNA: TGTGCCAGCAGCTTAGCGGGGCCAGCTTTCTTT. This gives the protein CASSLAGPAFF.